This T cell receptor (beta chain) came from a study of CD8 T cells in ankylosing spondylitis. This clonotype was seen a few times. Looked up from germline, CDR1 is WSHSY and CDR2 is SAAADI. The CDR3 loop spans 15 amino acids. Between the trimmed V and J ends, which lost 5 bases and 6 bases, there was a span of 17 bases. TCRdb recomputed calls from the 5' RACE reads with MiXCR, one row per CDR3 protein. The sample has under 30,000 distinct CDR3 sequences; over 10% are singletons. This TCR derives from a male donor with ankylosing spondylitis or in good health (not recorded which). V usage is TRBV10-2 and J usage is TRBJ2-1, with D perhaps being TRBD1 or TRBD2 (6 bases each). Sequencing input: blood. The CDR3 sequence is CASSLEGGGGNEQFF. CDR3 sequence (DNA): TGCGCCAGCAGTCTGGAAGGGGGAGGCGGCAATGAGCAGTTCTTC.